What follows are 25 T cell receptor beta chains derived from one specimen sequenced in a study of T cells in Graves' hyperthyroidism and ophthalmopathy. Authors of the study amplified TCR beta CDR3 regions from RNA transcripts. The primer set for the first-round RT-PCR of the TCR CDR3 was HTBI. TCRdb independently ran MiXCR on the multiplex PCR reads; one entry per CDR3 protein. In the table there are a few hundred thousand distinct CDR3 sequences, approximately 19% of which are singletons. Sequencing was performed on blood. These receptors originate from a woman aged 18-29 years with Graves' hyperthyroidism.

The chain uses TRBV12-5 and TRBJ1-2; possible D gene TRBD1, 5 bases. V dropped 1 base and J dropped 1 base, with 13 bases sitting between them. Germline V CDR1 and CDR2: LGHNT, FRNRAP. The CDR3 is 16 residues long. CDR3 residues: CASGLDTGRSNYGYTF. The DNA for the CDR3 is TGTGCTAGTGGTTTGGACACAGGTAGAAGTAACTATGGCTACACCTTC.

V and J are TRBV11-2 and TRBJ2-5; D gene ambiguous. The V and J ends lost 5 bases and 5 bases respectively, with 15 bases between them. The germline CDR1 and CDR2 sequences are SGHAT and FQNNGV. This CDR3 has 14 amino acids. DNA for the CDR3: TGTGCCAGCAGCGCAAGGGCGGCAGCCGAGACCCAGTACTTC. The encoded protein is CASSARAAAETQYF.

Ten or more counts support this clonotype. The genes are TRBV12-3 or TRBV12-4 and TRBJ1-5; D unclear. V was pared by 2 bases and J by 4 bases, with 6 bases between. The CDR3 has 13 residues. In DNA form, the CDR3 reads TGTGCCAGCAGTTTAAGACCTAATCAGCCCCAGCATTTT. It is translated as CASSLRPNQPQHF.

The sample holds many counts of this clonotype. The chain links TRBV5-1 to TRBJ1-2; D might be TRBD1 (5 bases). Between the trimmed V and J ends, which lost 0 bases and 8 bases, there was a span of 8 bases. This CDR3 is 12 amino acids long. Germline loops: CDR1 SGHRS, CDR2 YFSETQ. The CDR3 bases are TGCGCCAGCAGCTTGGAAGGGGACGGCTACACCTTC. Protein: CASSLEGDGYTF. The whole variable domain, filled in from reference TRBV5-1 and TRBJ1-2, reads KAGVTQTPRYLIKTRGQQVTLSCSPISGHRSVSWYQQTPGQGLQFLFEYFSETQRNKGNFPGRFSGRQFSNSRSEMNVSTLELGDSALYLCASSLEGDGYTFGSGTRLTVV.

This clonotype was seen a few times. This chain links TRBV20-1 with TRBJ1-2; maybe TRBD1 (6 bases). The CDR3 extends over 14 amino acids. Deletions cut 0 bases from V and 2 bases from J, with 10 bases between. Germline lookup yields CDR1 DFQATT and CDR2 SNEGSKA (reference sequence). CDR3 sequence: CSAREQGTNYGYTF. As DNA, the CDR3 is TGCAGTGCTAGAGAACAGGGAACCAACTATGGCTACACCTTC.

The sample holds many counts of this clonotype. V usage is TRBV28 and J usage is TRBJ1-5; D not certain. The CDR3 runs to 14 residues. CDR1 is MDHEN, CDR2 SYDVKM, per germline. The germline V and J ends were trimmed by 5 bases and 3 bases, with 11 bases remaining between them. The chain's CDR3 is CASSVGRINQPQHF. CDR3 nucleotides: TGTGCCAGCAGTGTTGGACGGATCAATCAGCCCCAGCATTTT.

The sample holds many counts of this clonotype. The chain employs TRBV11-1 and TRBJ2-7; 7 bases map to TRBD1. V dropped 5 bases and J dropped 2; count of bases not matched to a gene: 12. The CDR3 has 16 residues. CDR1 is SGHAT, CDR2 FQDESV, per germline (reference sequence). CDR3 sequence (DNA): TGTGCCAGCAGCCCCGACAGGGTGCCCGTCCCCTACGAGCAGTACTTC. Translation gives CASSPDRVPVPYEQYF.

The rearrangement uses TRBV30 and TRBJ2-7; D uncertain. Trimming cost V 1 base and J 3 bases, with 10 bases left between them. The CDR3 loop spans 13 amino acids. The germline V gene has CDR1 GTSNPN and CDR2 SVGIG (reference sequence). CDR3 region: CAWSEDLRYEQYF. CDR3 DNA: TGTGCCTGGAGTGAAGACCTTCGCTACGAGCAGTACTTC.

This clonotype has a count of ten or more. The chain uses TRBV7-9 and TRBJ1-1, with TRBD1 identical over 7 bases. V lost 7 bases, J lost 4 bases, and 6 bases stayed unmatched. CDR1 is SEHNR and CDR2 is FQNEAQ in the germline V gene (reference sequence). The CDR3 spans 13 residues. CDR3 loop: CASTQTGPTEAFF. The DNA for the CDR3 is TGTGCCAGCACCCAGACAGGGCCCACTGAAGCTTTCTTT.

This clonotype was observed a handful of times. CDR3 DNA: TGTGCCAGCTCCAACCAGGCCGTTCCGAACACTGAAGCTTTCTTT. Amino acid sequence: CASSNQAVPNTEAFF. The genes are TRBV18 and TRBJ1-1, with D uncertain. The CDR3 has 15 residues. Germline V gene lookup returns CDR1 KGHSH and CDR2 LQKENI. V gave up 6 bases and J gave up 1 base, with 15 bases separating them.

V gene TRBV2 combines with J gene TRBJ2-7, with no clear D. The V gene lost 6 bases and the J gene lost 5 bases, with 5 bases spanning the gap. From germline, CDR1 is SNHLY and CDR2 FYNNEI. This CDR3 comprises 10 residues. DNA of the CDR3: TGTGCCAGCAGGTACCACGAGCAGTACTTC. Protein sequence: CASRYHEQYF.

The rearrangement joins TRBV7-8 to TRBJ2-7, with D hard to call. The CDR3 length is 14 residues. Germline V lookup: CDR1 SGHVS, CDR2 FQNEAQ. V was pared by 1 base and J by 6 bases, with 13 bases between. CDR3 loop: CASSLDLSVGEQYF. Here the CDR3 DNA reads TGTGCCAGCAGCTTAGATCTGTCGGTCGGCGAGCAGTACTTC.

The table lists this clonotype with many counts. The chain joins TRBV6-1 to TRBJ1-5; D is unclear. Trimming removed 3 bases at V and 3 bases at J, with 9 bases between. In germline, CDR1 is MNHNS, CDR2 SASEGT. The CDR3 loop spans 14 amino acids. The CDR3 is CASSEAGFNQPQHF. The CDR3 nucleotides read TGTGCCAGCAGTGAGGCCGGTTTCAATCAGCCCCAGCATTTT.

This clonotype was seen ten or more times. The rearrangement joins TRBV6-5 to TRBJ1-1; D unresolved. Trimming took off 0 bases at V and 11 bases at J, with 10 bases between the two ends. This CDR3 contains 12 residues. Germline CDR1 reads MNHEY; CDR2 reads SVGAGI. CDR3 region: CASSYSKVPAFF. CDR3 in DNA: TGTGCCAGCAGTTACTCAAAGGTTCCGGCTTTCTTT.

This clonotype was detected ten times or more. This sequence joins TRBV30 and TRBJ1-2; possible D gene TRBD1, 5 bases. The V end was cut by 7 bases, the J end by 8 bases, with 23 bases between. CDR1 is GTSNPN, CDR2 SVGIG, per germline (reference sequence). The CDR3 runs 14 residues. CDR3 protein: CAFYTTGPRKGYTF. The DNA for the CDR3 is TGTGCCTTCTATACTACGGGACCCCGAAAGGGCTACACCTTC.

The chain uses TRBV4-1 and TRBJ2-5, with no clear D. The ends were cut back, 0 bases at V and 7 bases at J, with 6 bases in the middle. CDR1 is MGHRA and CDR2 is YSYEKL in the germline V gene. The CDR3 is 12 residues long. The DNA of the CDR3 is TGCGCCAGCAGCCAAGAGGCTGGGACCCAGTACTTC. It codes for CASSQEAGTQYF.

This clonotype was detected many times. The genes are TRBV12-3 or TRBV12-4 and TRBJ2-7, with 7 bases matching TRBD1. The CDR3 totals 13 residues. The junction had 2 bases not matched to a gene; V was cut back by 3 bases and J by 3 bases. CDR3 bases: TGTGCCAGCAGTTTCCCAGGGGGCTACGAGCAGTACTTC. This gives the protein CASSFPGGYEQYF.

This clonotype was counted at least ten times. V gene TRBV6-1 combines with J gene TRBJ2-5; 9 nucleotides match TRBD2. The CDR3 has 14 amino acids. The V and J ends lost 6 bases and 5 bases, in that order; junction bases with no gene match: 7. Germline values: CDR1 MNHNS, CDR2 SASEGT. The CDR3 sequence: CASRGGGARETQYF. The CDR3 nucleotides are TGTGCCAGCAGAGGCGGGGGGGCCAGGGAGACCCAGTACTTC.

This clonotype has ten or more counts. V and J are TRBV5-1 and TRBJ2-7; D is perhaps TRBD2 (5 bases). CDR1 and CDR2 (germline): SGHRS, YFSETQ. Deletions cut 0 bases from V and 7 bases from J, with 11 bases between. This CDR3 comprises 13 residues. The CDR3 reads CASSLDVEREQYF. The CDR3 nucleotides are TGCGCCAGCAGCTTGGACGTAGAGCGGGAGCAGTACTTC.

Remarks on this clonotype: Germline and junction disagree at one end, which may indicate a read error. V and J are TRBV12-3 or TRBV12-4 and TRBJ1-1; D not resolved. The CDR3 sequence is 17 residues long. CDR3 bases: TGTGCCAGCAATTTAGCCCCATTTTCGTGGTCGAACACTGAAGCTTTCTTT. This sequence encodes CASNLAPFSWSNTEAFF.

The sample holds many counts of this clonotype. V and J are TRBV6-5 and TRBJ2-7, with a possible D match to TRBD2 (5 bases). The CDR3 runs to 13 residues. V was pared by 2 bases and J by 1 base, with 6 bases between. Germline CDR1 and CDR2: MNHEY and SVGAGI. The CDR3 is CASSYRESYEQYF. The DNA of the CDR3 is TGTGCCAGCAGTTACAGGGAGTCCTACGAGCAGTACTTC.

This clonotype appeared many times. The V gene is TRBV27, the J gene TRBJ2-7, with no clear D. Per germline, CDR1 MNHEY and CDR2 SMNVEV (reference sequence). Trimming took off 2 bases at V and 2 bases at J, with 7 bases between the two ends. The CDR3 consists of 13 residues. This chain's CDR3 is CASSLGRPYEQYF. CDR3 coding DNA: TGTGCCAGCAGTTTAGGGCGGCCCTACGAGCAGTACTTC.

There are many counts of this clonotype. The J gene is TRBJ1-5, the V gene TRBV4-1, with a possible D match to TRBD1 (5 bases). V lost 3 bases to trimming and J lost 3 bases, with 15 bases between them. Germline CDR1 reads MGHRA; CDR2 reads YSYEKL. CDR3 size: 16 residues. The DNA for the CDR3 is TGCGCCAGCAGCCAGCCAATCGGGGGATCCAATCAGCCCCAGCATTTT. The encoded protein is CASSQPIGGSNQPQHF.

This clonotype was seen a handful of times. This chain connects TRBV24-1 to TRBJ2-3, with 9 bases aligning to TRBD2. This CDR3 is built from 17 residues. V shed 4 bases, J shed 1 base, and the junction held 8 bases outside the gene matches. Germline CDR1 KGHDR, CDR2 SFDVKD. The CDR3 loop reads CATSEAGTSWRTDTQYF. The CDR3 DNA follows: TGTGCCACCAGTGAAGCCGGGACTAGCTGGCGCACAGATACGCAGTATTTT.

This chain joins TRBV12-3 or TRBV12-4 and TRBJ2-3; 8 nucleotides agree with TRBD2. Trimming at V came to 4 bases and at J to 13 bases, leaving 7 bases not matched to a gene. This CDR3 is 12 amino acids long. For the CDR3, the DNA is TGTGCCAGCAGTTCGGGCCCGGGGGGGGAGTATTTT. Translated: CASSSGPGGEYF.